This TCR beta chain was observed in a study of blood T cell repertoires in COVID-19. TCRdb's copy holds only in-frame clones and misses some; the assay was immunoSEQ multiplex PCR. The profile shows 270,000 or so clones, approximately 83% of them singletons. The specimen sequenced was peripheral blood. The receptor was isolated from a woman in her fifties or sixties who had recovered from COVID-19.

The CDR3 region has the DNA TGTGCCAGCAGTTTCGTGGGCGTTTATGGCTACACCTTC. Translated: CASSFVGVYGYTF. The chain recombines TRBV28 with TRBJ1-2; D gene uncertain. Trimming shortened V by 3 bases and J by 5 bases, and 10 bases separated the two germline ends. The CDR3 sequence is 13 residues long. Germline V gene data show CDR1 as MDHEN and CDR2 as SYDVKM.